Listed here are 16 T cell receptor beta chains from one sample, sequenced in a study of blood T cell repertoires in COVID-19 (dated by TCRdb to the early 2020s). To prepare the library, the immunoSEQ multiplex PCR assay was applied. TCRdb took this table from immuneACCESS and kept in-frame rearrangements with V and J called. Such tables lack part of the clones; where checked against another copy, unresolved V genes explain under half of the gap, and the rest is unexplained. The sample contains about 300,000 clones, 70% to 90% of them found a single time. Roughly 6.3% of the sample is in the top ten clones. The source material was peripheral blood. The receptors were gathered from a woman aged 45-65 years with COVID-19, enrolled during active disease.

CDR3 nucleotides: TGTGCCACTGCGGGACAGGGCAGGAATGAGCAGTTCTTC. As protein: CATAGQGRNEQFF. The chain carries TRBV24-1 and TRBJ2-1; 9 nucleotides line up with TRBD1. CDR3 length equals 13 residues. Germline CDR1 KGHDR, CDR2 SFDVKD. J was trimmed by 7 bases and V by 10 bases; bases with no gene match: 7.

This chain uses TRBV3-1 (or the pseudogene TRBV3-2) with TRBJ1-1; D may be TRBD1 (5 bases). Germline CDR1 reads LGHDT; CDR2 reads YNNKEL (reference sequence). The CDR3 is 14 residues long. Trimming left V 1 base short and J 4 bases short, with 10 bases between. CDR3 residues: CASSQGGGVTEAFF. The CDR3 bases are TGTGCCAGCAGCCAAGGGGGAGGGGTCACTGAAGCTTTCTTT.

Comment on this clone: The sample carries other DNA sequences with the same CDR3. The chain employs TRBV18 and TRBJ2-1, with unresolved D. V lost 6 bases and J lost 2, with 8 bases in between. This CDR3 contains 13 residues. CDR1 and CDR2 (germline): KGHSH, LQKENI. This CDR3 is CASSPQTYNEQFF. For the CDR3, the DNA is TGTGCCAGCTCCCCCCAGACCTACAATGAGCAGTTCTTC.

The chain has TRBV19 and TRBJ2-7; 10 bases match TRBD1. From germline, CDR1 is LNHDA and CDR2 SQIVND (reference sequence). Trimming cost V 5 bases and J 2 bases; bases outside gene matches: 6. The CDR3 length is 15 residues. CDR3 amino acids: CASSPGTGDPYEQYF. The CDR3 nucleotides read TGTGCCAGTAGTCCCGGGACAGGGGACCCCTACGAGCAGTACTTC.

CDR3 coding DNA: TGTGCCAGCTCATCAGATCGAACAGGGGGACAAGAGACCCAGTACTTC. Translated, it gives CASSSDRTGGQETQYF. The chain joins TRBV18 to TRBJ2-5; 8 bases are a match to TRBD1. The CDR3 length is 16 residues. CDR1 is KGHSH, CDR2 LQKENI, per germline. V trimming: 5 bases; J trimming: 2 bases; junction bases outside the gene matches: 10.

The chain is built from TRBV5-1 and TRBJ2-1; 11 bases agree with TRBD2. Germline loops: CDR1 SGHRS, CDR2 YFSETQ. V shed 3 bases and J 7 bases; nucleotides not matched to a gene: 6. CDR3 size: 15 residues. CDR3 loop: CASSSLAGVENEQFF. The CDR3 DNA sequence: TGCGCCAGCAGCTCACTAGCGGGAGTCGAAAATGAGCAGTTCTTC.

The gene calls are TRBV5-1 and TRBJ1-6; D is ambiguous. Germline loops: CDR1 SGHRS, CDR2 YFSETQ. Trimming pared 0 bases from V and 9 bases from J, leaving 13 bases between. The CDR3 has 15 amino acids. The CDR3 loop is CASSLEGASASPLHF. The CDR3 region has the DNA TGCGCCAGCAGCTTGGAAGGAGCGTCGGCTTCACCCCTCCACTTT.

Here the CDR3 reads CASSAGTVGYTF. The CDR3 coding sequence is TGTGCCAGCAGCGCGGGGACAGTCGGCTACACCTTC. The genes are TRBV11-2 and TRBJ1-2, with 7 bases matching TRBD1. This CDR3 region has 12 residues. V dropped 5 bases and J dropped 8; count of bases not matched to a gene: 5. Germline V gives CDR1 SGHAT, CDR2 FQNNGV.

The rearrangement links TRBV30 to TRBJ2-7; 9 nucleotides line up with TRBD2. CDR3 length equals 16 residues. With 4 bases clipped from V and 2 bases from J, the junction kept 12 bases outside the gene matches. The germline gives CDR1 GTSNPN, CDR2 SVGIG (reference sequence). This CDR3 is CAWKEKPGLAAYEQYF. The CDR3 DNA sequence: TGTGCCTGGAAGGAGAAACCGGGACTAGCCGCCTACGAGCAGTACTTC.

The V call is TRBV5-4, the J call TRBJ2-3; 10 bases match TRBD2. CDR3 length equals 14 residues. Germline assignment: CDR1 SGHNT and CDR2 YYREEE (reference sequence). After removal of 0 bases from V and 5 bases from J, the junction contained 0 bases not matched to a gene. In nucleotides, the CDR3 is TGTGCCAGCAGCTTGGGACTAGCGGGAGATACGCAGTATTTT. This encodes CASSLGLAGDTQYF. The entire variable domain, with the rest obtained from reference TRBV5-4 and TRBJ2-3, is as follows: ETGVTQSPTHLIKTRGQQVTLRCSSQSGHNTVSWYQQALGQGPQFIFQYYREEENGRGNFPPRFSGLQFPNYSSELNVNALELDDSALYLCASSLGLAGDTQYFGPGTRLTVL.

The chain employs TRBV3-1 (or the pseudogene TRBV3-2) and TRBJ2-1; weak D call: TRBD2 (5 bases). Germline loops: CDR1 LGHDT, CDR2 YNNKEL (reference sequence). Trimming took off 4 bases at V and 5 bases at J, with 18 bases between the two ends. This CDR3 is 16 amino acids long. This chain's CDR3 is CASSLSGIGPHNEQFF. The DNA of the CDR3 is TGTGCCAGCAGCCTCTCGGGGATTGGGCCCCACAATGAGCAGTTCTTC.

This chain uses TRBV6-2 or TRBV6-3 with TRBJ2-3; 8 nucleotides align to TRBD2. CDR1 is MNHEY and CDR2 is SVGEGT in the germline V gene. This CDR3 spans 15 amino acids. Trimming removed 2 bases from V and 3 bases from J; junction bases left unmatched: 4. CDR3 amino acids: CASSYPGGVTDTQYF. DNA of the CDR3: TGTGCCAGCAGTTACCCCGGGGGGGTAACAGATACGCAGTATTTT.

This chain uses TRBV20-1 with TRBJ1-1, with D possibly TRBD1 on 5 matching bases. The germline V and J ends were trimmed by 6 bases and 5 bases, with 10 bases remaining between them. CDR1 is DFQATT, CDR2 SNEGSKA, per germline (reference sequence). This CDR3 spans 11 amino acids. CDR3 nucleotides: TGCAGTGCCGGGGGTAGGACTGAAGCTTTCTTT. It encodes CSAGGRTEAFF.

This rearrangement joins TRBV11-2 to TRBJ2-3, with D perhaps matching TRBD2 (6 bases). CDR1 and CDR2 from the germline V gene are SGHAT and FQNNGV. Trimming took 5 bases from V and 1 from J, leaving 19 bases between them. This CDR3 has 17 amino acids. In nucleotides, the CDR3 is TGTGCCAGCAGCCGGGGGTGGGGCGACAGCCGCACAGATACGCAGTATTTT. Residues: CASSRGWGDSRTDTQYF.

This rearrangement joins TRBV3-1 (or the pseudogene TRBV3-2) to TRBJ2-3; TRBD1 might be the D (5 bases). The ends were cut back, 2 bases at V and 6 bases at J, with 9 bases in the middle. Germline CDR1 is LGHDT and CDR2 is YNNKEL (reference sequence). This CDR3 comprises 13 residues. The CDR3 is CASSQRGRDTQYF. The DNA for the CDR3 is TGTGCCAGCAGCCAAAGGGGTCGGGATACGCAGTATTTT.

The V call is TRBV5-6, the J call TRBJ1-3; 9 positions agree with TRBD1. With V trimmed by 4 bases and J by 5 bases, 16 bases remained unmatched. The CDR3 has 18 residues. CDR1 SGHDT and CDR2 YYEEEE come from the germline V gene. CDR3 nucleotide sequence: TGTGCCAGCAGCACTCAGACCCGGGACAGGGTTTCAAGAAACACCATATATTTT. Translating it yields CASSTQTRDRVSRNTIYF. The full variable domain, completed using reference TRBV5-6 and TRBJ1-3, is DAGVTQSPTHLIKTRGQQVTLRCSPKSGHDTVSWYQQALGQGPQFIFQYYEEEERQRGNFPDRFSGHQFPNYSSELNVNALLLGDSALYLCASSTQTRDRVSRNTIYFGEGSWLTVV.